The present T cell receptor beta chain was sequenced within a study of T cells in localized non-small cell lung cancer. Only in-frame clones appear in the TCRdb table, and some are missing; sequencing was by immunoSEQ multiplex PCR. The top ten clones hold less than 6% of a sample with approximately 61,000 clones, about nine tenths of them seen once. Germline V gene data show CDR1 as SGDLS and CDR2 as YYNGEE. Trimming pared 4 bases from V and 1 base from J, leaving 18 bases between. This CDR3 comprises 16 residues. The TCR comes from a woman aged 40-69 years with stage I lung adenocarcinoma. The sequencing used peripheral blood, collected before any cancer treatment. The chain recombines TRBV9 with TRBJ2-7; possibly TRBD1 or TRBD2 for D (5 bases each). The CDR3 coding sequence is TGTGCCAGCAGCTTCACACCGGGACCGACTTCCTACGAGCAGTACTTC. Translated: CASSFTPGPTSYEQYF.